This T cell receptor (beta chain) was documented in a study of shared clonotypes between healthy human individuals. Whole-study results and caveats: The donor pool, a small one, limited the genetic and exposure-history diversity represented.

The assay was immunoSEQ multiplex PCR, and TCRdb's table has in-frame clones only and misses some. The table records 2.5 million or so clones, approximately 90% of them present only once. Points on this clone: What it recognizes is unknown.

V lost 3 bases, J lost 4 bases, and 13 bases lay in between. CDR1 is SGHRS and CDR2 is YFSETQ in the germline V gene. The CDR3 is 14 residues long. This receptor was identified in a man aged 18 to 29 in good health. The sequencing input was naive CD4+ T cells sorted from blood. Subset specified: CD45RA+ positively selected. The rearrangement links TRBV5-1 to TRBJ1-2; unclear D gene. The CDR3 region is CASSSDGPPYGYTF. CDR3 nucleotide sequence: TGCGCCAGCAGCTCAGACGGGCCTCCCTATGGCTACACCTTC.